These T cell receptor beta chains were read from a single sample in a study of cytomegalovirus exposure and HLA in healthy donors. Sequenced by immunoSEQ multiplex PCR; TCRdb stores in-frame clones only, minus some. The repertoire consists of about 99,000 clones, with 60% to 80% occurring once and the leading ten covering roughly 6.2%. The sample comprised PBMCs. The receptors stem from a man aged 60 to 69 in good health and CMV-seropositive. Each CDR3 is given with its conserved first and last residue. D genes are given only for firm matches. Size is omitted from some rows. Given values are once, few, many or a class for expanded clones.

V,J,size,length,D,DNA,CDR3
TRBV5-5,TRBJ1-1,.,14,TRBD1,TGTGCCAGCAGCTGGGGACAGGGGAACACTGAAGCTTTCTTT,CASSWGQGNTEAFF
TRBV5-1,TRBJ2-5,.,13,.,TGCGCCAGCAGTGAACAGGGCCAAGAGACCCAGTACTTC,CASSEQGQETQYF
TRBV27,TRBJ1-4,once,14,TRBD1,TGTGCCAGCAGTTACAGGGGGAAGTCTGAAAAACTGTTTTTT,CASSYRGKSEKLFF
TRBV28,TRBJ1-4,.,13,.,TGTGCCAGCATTTCAGGGTGGGGTGAAAAACTGTTTTTT,CASISGWGEKLFF
TRBV9,TRBJ2-1,.,15,TRBD2,TGTGCCAGCAGCGTAGCCGGGGGGGCCTTGAATGAGCAGTTCTTC,CASSVAGGALNEQFF
TRBV6-5,TRBJ1-1,.,15,.,TGTGCCAGCAGTTACAATCCTCTACCGAACACTGAAGCTTTCTTT,CASSYNPLPNTEAFF
TRBV7-9,TRBJ2-2,.,16,TRBD1,TGTGCCAGCAGCATGGCAGGGGGCGCCGGGACCGGGGAGCTGTTTTTT,CASSMAGGAGTGELFF
TRBV9,TRBJ2-2,once,16,TRBD2,TGTGCCAGCAGCGTAGAAGCGGGGGGGCGTACCGGGGAGCTGTTTTTT,CASSVEAGGRTGELFF
TRBV5-6,TRBJ1-1,few,13,.,TGTGCCAGCAGCTTGGGATTGGAGGGGAGAGCTTTCTTT,CASSLGLEGRAFF
TRBV4-1,TRBJ2-7,.,14,TRBD2,TGCGCCAGCAAGTCTCCGGGGGGGGGCGACGAGCAGTACTTC,CASKSPGGGDEQYF
TRBV18,TRBJ1-2,.,14,TRBD1,TGTGCCAGCTCACCGTCGGACAGGGCCTATGGCTACACCTTC,CASSPSDRAYGYTF
TRBV28,TRBJ1-2,.,15,TRBD1,TGTGCCAGCTTACAGGGGGGAGGGTCAGAGTATGGCTACACCTTC,CASLQGGGSEYGYTF
TRBV2,TRBJ2-2,.,15,TRBD2,TGTGCCAGCAGTGGGACTAGCGGGGCCACCGGGGAGCTGTTTTTT,CASSGTSGATGELFF
TRBV11-2,TRBJ1-2,.,14,TRBD1,TGTGCCAGCAGCTTAGGGGACAGGGCCGGAGGCTACACCTTC,CASSLGDRAGGYTF
TRBV10-1,TRBJ1-3,.,19,TRBD1,TGCGCCAGCAGTGATAGGGACAGGGTTAAGGGTTACTATGAAAACACCATATATTTT,CASSDRDRVKGYYENTIYF
TRBV6-5,TRBJ1-3,once,13,.,TGTGCCAGCAGTCCCCTAAATAGAAACACCATATATTTT,CASSPLNRNTIYF
TRBV5-8,TRBJ2-1,.,16,TRBD2,TGTGCCAGCAGCCCCCGACTAGCGGGGGGAAACAATGAGCAGTTCTTC,CASSPRLAGGNNEQFF
TRBV5-5,TRBJ2-7,.,16,TRBD1,TGTGCCAGCAGCCCTGGGGGCACAGGGGGCACCTACGAGCAGTACTTC,CASSPGGTGGTYEQYF
TRBV10-3,TRBJ2-1,.,13,.,TGTGCCATCACCCTCGGGGGAGGTAGTGAGCAGTTCTTC,CAITLGGGSEQFF
TRBV19,TRBJ2-7,.,13,.,TGTGCCAGTACCTCGGGGTTTTCCAACGAGCAGTACTTC,CASTSGFSNEQYF